One T cell receptor beta chain is described in this entry. This sample stems from a study of blood T cell repertoires in COVID-19. Study-wide context: Acute and convalescent COVID-19 samples came from the United States, Italy and Spain. Sources were T cells, B-cell-depleted T cells, or PBMCs; the material itself was cDNA or gDNA.

Original processing notes: Amplification with reference gene primers provided the estimates of nucleated cell counts. Generated by immunoSEQ multiplex PCR, the TCRdb table keeps only in-frame clones and is missing some. D and trimming come from the DNA, and the V and J calls and clone size come from that table. Of tens of thousands of clones in the sample, around 80% were seen once. The CDR3 runs 13 residues. CDR1 and CDR2 (germline): LGHNA, YNFKEQ. V lost 2 bases and J lost 8, with 12 bases in between. Specimen: peripheral blood. The clonotype comes from a human donor in a cohort sampled during active COVID-19. The chain uses TRBV4-2 and TRBJ1-2; maybe TRBD1 (5 bases). The CDR3 protein is CASSQLREEGYTF. In DNA, the CDR3 is TGTGCCAGCAGCCAACTCAGGGAAGAGGGCTACACCTTC.